This T cell receptor beta chain was sequenced during a study of shared clonotypes between healthy human individuals (dated by TCRdb to about 2020). Background on the whole study: The cohort included a few men and a couple of women between 18 and 49 years of age. Leukapheresis yielded between about 0.8 and 9.5 billion PBMCs per donor. The study deeply sequenced blood TCR repertoires of about 5 healthy adults to estimate repertoire size and the extent of clonotype sharing between individuals. Libraries were prepared and TCR repertoires were sequenced by different laboratories using diverse techniques, in order to increase sequencing depth and limit assay-specific biases. Paper-wide results and their limitations: Because the study included a small number of donors, the genetic and exposure-history diversity represented was limited. Sampling was limited to blood, and TCR repertoires in tissue likely differ from TCR repertoires in blood. Pairwise subsampling led to the expectation that sequencing depth would affect the degree of clonotype sharing among donors.

Note on this clone: Its binding antigen is unknown. Base qualities are not at hand, and no much larger clone is one base apart.

Donors were healthy HIV-negative adults with no recently reported acute infections or vaccinations. Every donor was a Caucasian adult living in Nashville, Tennessee, USA. For unsorted samples, around 90 million PBMCs were counted, and genomic DNA was extracted using the QIAamp DNA Blood Mini kit. Blood was obtained by leukapheresis, after which PBMCs were separated by Ficoll-Histopaque density gradient centrifugation and cryopreserved in liquid nitrogen vapor phase. Per the germline V gene (reference sequence), MNHEY is the CDR1 and SMNVEV is the CDR2. The CDR3 starts with the cysteine, ends with the phenylalanine, and has 14 residues. Kept here is only the CDR3 DNA, which spans 42 bases and is read in frame from base 1. Trimmed from V: 2 bases; trimmed from J: 4 bases; junction bases lacking a gene match: 4. Using the deep immunoSEQ assay, multiplex PCR amplified TCR CDR3 regions from genomic DNA. Extracted genomic DNA from each cell subset was spread evenly across all wells of several immunoSEQ 96-well plates, with each plate serving as a replicate. For unsorted PBMC, around 310 ng of genomic DNA, equivalent to around 30,000 T cell genomes, went into each replicate PCR. Genomic DNA from unsorted PBMC was sequenced over ten immunoSEQ deep assay plates. The purified libraries were quantified using a Qubit 3.0 fluorometer, sized with a Bioanalyzer 2100, and then quantified again using the KAPA Library Quantification kit. Each immunoSEQ 96-well plate was sequenced on its own single-read 150-cycle Illumina NextSeq 550 flow cell. Turning to the authors' computational methods: Because the immunoSEQ output included only junctional sequences and no quality scores, the filtering could not be the same as the filtering used for full-length reads. Sequences were annotated with PyIR, a Python wrapper for IgBLAST v1.9, and V/J genes and CDR3 were assigned using IMGT germline references. Reads with weak V/J assignments (E-value above 1e-6), missing CDR3, stop codons, out-of-frame junctions, or ambiguous translated residues were removed. A V3J clonotype was defined by an identical inferred V gene, J gene, and CDR3 amino acid sequence. Percentage overlap between repertoires was calculated by dividing the number of shared unique clonotypes by the size of the smaller repertoire. Richness of each repertoire was evaluated using RTK rarefaction, the Chao1 estimator, and Recon v2.1 estimates of unobserved clonotypes. TCRdb re-hosts the immuneACCESS table, in-frame sequences only. Its copies lack some clones; in the studies checked, an unresolved V gene accounts for under half of them, and the cause for the rest is not known. Clone size and the V and J calls come from that table; the DNA yielded D and trimming. Within this sample are approximately 470,000 clones, with 81% of them counted one time only. The biggest ten clones account for roughly 13% of the sample.

The chain was built from TRBV27 and TRBJ1-2; 7 central nucleotides agree with TRBD1. The sequence was obtained from a woman between 35 and 50 years old in good health. Some clones in this sample may be carry-over from other donors' samples. The sequencing sample was made of PBMCs. The nucleotide sequence reads TGTGCCAGCAGTTTACACGGGACAGCCTATGGCTACACCTTC. The encoded protein is CASSLHGTAYGYTF.